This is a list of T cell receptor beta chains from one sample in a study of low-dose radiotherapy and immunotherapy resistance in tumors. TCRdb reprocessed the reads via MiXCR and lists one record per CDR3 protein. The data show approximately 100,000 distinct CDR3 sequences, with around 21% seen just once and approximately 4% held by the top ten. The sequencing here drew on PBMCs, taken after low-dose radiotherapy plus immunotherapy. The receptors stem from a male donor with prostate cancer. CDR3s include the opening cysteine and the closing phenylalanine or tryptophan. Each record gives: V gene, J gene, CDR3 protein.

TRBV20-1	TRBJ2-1	CSAIKIAGNYNEQFF
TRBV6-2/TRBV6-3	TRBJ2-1	CASSYGLAGGLSEQFF
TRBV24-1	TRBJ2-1	CATSDPASSYNEQFF
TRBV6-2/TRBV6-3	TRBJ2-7	CASSWGAEQYF
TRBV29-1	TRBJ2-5	CSVDPLAGSMAETQYF
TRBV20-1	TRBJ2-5	CSARAEQLRETQYF
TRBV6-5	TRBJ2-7	CASSPAGYEQYF
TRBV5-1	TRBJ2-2	CASSLGPSGAANTGELFF
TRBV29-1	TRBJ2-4	CSVAVTGDENIQYF
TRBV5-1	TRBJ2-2	CASFSGGNTGELFF
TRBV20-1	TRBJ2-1	CSAQLAGVMNEQFF
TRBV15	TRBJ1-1	CATSNYRGLVAFF
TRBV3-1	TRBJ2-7	CASSLDGHGGYEQYF
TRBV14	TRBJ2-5	CASSHGETQYF
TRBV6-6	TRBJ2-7	CASHETGGAPYEQYF
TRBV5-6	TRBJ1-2	CASSPRDWINGYTF
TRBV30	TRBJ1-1	CAWSYSVNTEAFF
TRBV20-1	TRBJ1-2	CSAGAGKGNYGYTF
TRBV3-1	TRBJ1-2	CASSQPGGYTF
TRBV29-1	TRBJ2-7	CSAGRDNEQYF
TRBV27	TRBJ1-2	CASSVTASPNYGYTF
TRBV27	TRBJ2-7	CASSLSWEKNEQYF
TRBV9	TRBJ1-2	CASSLNSQASYGYTF
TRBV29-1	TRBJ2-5	CSVGAGTGSNF
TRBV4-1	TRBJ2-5	CASSQDSAGRETQYF
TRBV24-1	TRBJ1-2	CATSDFQGYGYTF
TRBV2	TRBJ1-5	CASSLQGARSNQPQHF
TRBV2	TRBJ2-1	CASKRDSNEQFF
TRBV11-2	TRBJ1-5	CASSLEGGTGFNQPQHF
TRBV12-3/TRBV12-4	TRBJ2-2	CASSPPPSRGPEGELFF
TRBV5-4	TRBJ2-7	CASSLDGGLSYEQYF
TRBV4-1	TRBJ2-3	CASSLGGPLPDTQYF
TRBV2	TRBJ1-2	CASSVEPPYGYTF
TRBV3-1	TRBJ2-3	CASSQSASTDTQYF